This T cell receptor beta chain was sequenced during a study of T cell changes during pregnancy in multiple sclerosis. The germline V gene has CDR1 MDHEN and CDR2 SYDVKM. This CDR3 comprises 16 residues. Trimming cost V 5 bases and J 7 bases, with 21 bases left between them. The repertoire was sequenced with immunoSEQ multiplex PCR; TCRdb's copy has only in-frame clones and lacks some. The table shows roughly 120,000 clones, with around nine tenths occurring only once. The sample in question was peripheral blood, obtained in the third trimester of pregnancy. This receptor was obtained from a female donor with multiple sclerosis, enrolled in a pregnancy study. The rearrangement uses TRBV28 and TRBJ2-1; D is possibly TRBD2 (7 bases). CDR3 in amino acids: CASSTWGGARGNEQFF. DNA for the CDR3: TGTGCCAGCAGTACCTGGGGGGGTGCCAGGGGAAATGAGCAGTTCTTC.